This T cell receptor beta chain is drawn from a study of T cells in localized non-small cell lung cancer. Only a few counts were recorded for this clone. Its target is unknown. Findings of the study overall: Because only a single region of the tumor was sequenced, heterogeneity remains possible. Across samples, adjacent lung featured a median 57 of the top 100 tumor clones.

The repertoire was sequenced with immunoSEQ multiplex PCR; TCRdb's copy has only in-frame clones and lacks some. The table lists roughly 40,000 clones, 65% to 90% of them singletons. The ends were cut back, 5 bases at V and 0 bases at J, with 14 bases in the middle. Germline assignment: CDR1 SEHNR and CDR2 FQNEAQ (reference sequence). This CDR3 has 16 residues. The sequence was obtained from a man aged 40-75 years with stage II lung adenocarcinoma. The V and J genes are TRBV7-9 and TRBJ1-3, with a tentative D call TRBD1 (5 bases). Material: PBMCs, obtained before any cancer treatment. The CDR3 loop reads CASSHLQGSSGNTIYF. The CDR3 DNA reads TGTGCCAGCAGCCACCTTCAGGGAAGCTCTGGAAACACCATATATTTT. The variable domain in full, with the rest retrieved from reference TRBV7-9 and TRBJ1-3, is DTGVSQNPRHKITKRGQNVTFRCDPISEHNRLYWYRQTLGQGPEFLTYFQNEAQLEKSRLLSDRFSAERPKGSFSTLEIQRTEQGDSAMYLCASSHLQGSSGNTIYFGEGSWLTVV.